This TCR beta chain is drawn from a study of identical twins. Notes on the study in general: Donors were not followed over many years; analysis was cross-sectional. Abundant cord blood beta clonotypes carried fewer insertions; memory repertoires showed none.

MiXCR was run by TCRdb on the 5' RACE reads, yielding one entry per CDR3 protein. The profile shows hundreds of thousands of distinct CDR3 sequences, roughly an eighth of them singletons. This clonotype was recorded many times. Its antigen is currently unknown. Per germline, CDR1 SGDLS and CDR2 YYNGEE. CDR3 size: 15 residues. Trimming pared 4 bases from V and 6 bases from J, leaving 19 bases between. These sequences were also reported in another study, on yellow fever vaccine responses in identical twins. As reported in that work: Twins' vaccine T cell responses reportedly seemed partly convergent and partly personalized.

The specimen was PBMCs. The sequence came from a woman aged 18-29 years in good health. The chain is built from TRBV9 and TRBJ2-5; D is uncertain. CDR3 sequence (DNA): TGTGCCAGCAGCCCCGATCTTAACCCTAGTCAGACCCAGTACTTC. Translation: CASSPDLNPSQTQYF.